The 26 T cell receptor beta chains below all came from one sample that was sequenced in a study of immune characterization of retroperitoneal liposarcoma. MiXCR, run by TCRdb on the PCR reads, gives a single entry per CDR3 protein. Of roughly 12,000 distinct CDR3 sequences detected, roughly a quarter appear once; the ten largest clones hold around 9.8%. The sequencing input was tumor tissue. The receptor set was obtained from a female donor with retroperitoneal liposarcoma.

This clonotype was seen many times. V and J are TRBV7-2 and TRBJ1-2; possibly TRBD1 for D (5 bases). The length of the CDR3 is 12 residues. V gave up 4 bases and J gave up 5 bases, with 8 bases separating them. Germline values: CDR1 SGHTA, CDR2 FQGNSA. In nucleotides, the CDR3 is TGTGCCAGCAGCTCCCAGGGTTATGGCTACACCTTC. Encoded protein: CASSSQGYGYTF.

By proportion, this clonotype is medium-sized. The chain joins TRBV6-1 to TRBJ2-7, with TRBD2 matching over 7 bases. Germline CDR1 and CDR2: MNHNS and SASEGT. V lost 6 bases, J lost 5 bases, and 13 bases stayed unmatched. This CDR3 has 15 amino acids. The CDR3 bases are TGTGCCAGCAGGCCTACTAGCGACTGGATTCACGAGCAGTACTTC. This encodes CASRPTSDWIHEQYF.

This clonotype has just a few counts. The rearrangement uses TRBV10-1 and TRBJ2-2; D is possibly TRBD2 (6 bases). V was clipped by 3 bases and J by 4 bases, with 6 bases between them. The length of the CDR3 is 13 residues. Germline V gives CDR1 WNHNN, CDR2 SYGVQD (reference sequence). In nucleotides, the CDR3 is TGCGCCAGCAGTGATAGCGGCACCGGGGAGCTGTTTTTT. Amino acids: CASSDSGTGELFF.

The genes are TRBV7-2 and TRBJ2-3, with no clear D. The CDR3 length is 14 residues. Trimming removed 2 bases from V and 0 bases from J, with 6 bases in between. Germline lookup yields CDR1 SGHTA and CDR2 FQGNSA. This chain's CDR3 is CASSLSASTDTQYF. In DNA form, the CDR3 reads TGTGCCAGCAGCTTAAGCGCTAGCACAGATACGCAGTATTTT.

This chain uses TRBV4-1 with TRBJ2-1; 9 positions agree with TRBD2. This CDR3 contains 16 residues. V trimming: 2 bases; J trimming: 2 bases; junction bases outside the gene matches: 4. The germline CDR1 and CDR2 sequences are MGHRA and YSYEKL. The CDR3 sequence is CASSQTSGPTYNEQFF. The CDR3 DNA reads TGCGCCAGCAGCCAAACTAGCGGGCCTACCTACAATGAGCAGTTCTTC.

The rearrangement uses TRBV6-1 and TRBJ2-1, with 10 bases identical to TRBD1. This CDR3 has 14 residues. CDR1 and CDR2 from the germline V gene are MNHNS and SASEGT. With 5 bases clipped from V and 10 bases from J, the junction kept 8 bases outside the gene matches. CDR3 loop: CASSLTGGDYEQFF. In DNA form, the CDR3 reads TGTGCCAGCAGTTTGACAGGGGGCGACTACGAGCAGTTCTTC.

This chain connects TRBV20-1 to TRBJ2-1, with TRBD2 identical over 10 bases. The V and J ends lost 3 bases and 9 bases, in that order; junction bases with no gene match: 11. The CDR3 contains 15 residues. CDR1 and CDR2 from the germline V gene are DFQATT and SNEGSKA (reference sequence). The CDR3 spells CSASGASGRYGEQFF. CDR3 coding DNA: TGCAGTGCTAGCGGTGCTAGCGGGAGATATGGTGAGCAGTTCTTC.

The CDR3 protein is CASSPSPRGAPNEQFF. CDR3 in DNA: TGTGCCAGCAGTCCATCCCCGCGGGGCGCTCCCAATGAGCAGTTCTTC. V is TRBV27 and J is TRBJ2-1; tentative D call: TRBD2 (6 bases). The germline V gene has CDR1 MNHEY and CDR2 SMNVEV (reference sequence). With 5 bases removed from V and 6 bases from J, the gap between germline ends came to 20 bases. This CDR3 is 16 amino acids long.

This clonotype was detected many times. The chain carries TRBV12-5 and TRBJ2-5; D gene ambiguous. With 5 bases removed from V and 10 bases from J, the gap between germline ends came to 11 bases. The CDR3 is 11 amino acids. The germline V gene has CDR1 LGHNT and CDR2 FRNRAP. The DNA of the CDR3 is TGTGCTAGTGGTCAGATGATGTACCAGTACTTC. This codes for CASGQMMYQYF.

The CDR3 DNA sequence: TGTGCCAGCAGTTTATCGGGGGGGGCCTACAATGAGCAGTTCTTC. As protein: CASSLSGGAYNEQFF. The rearrangement links TRBV27 to TRBJ2-1; TRBD2 matches at 7 bases. Germline V gene data show CDR1 as MNHEY and CDR2 as SMNVEV (reference sequence). The CDR3 is 15 amino acids. V shed 0 bases, J shed 2 bases, and the junction held 1 base outside the gene matches.

Relative to its sample, this clonotype is medium-sized. V is TRBV27 and J is TRBJ2-1; no firm D call. Trimming cost V 6 bases and J 4 bases, with 13 bases left between them. Germline CDR1 reads MNHEY; CDR2 reads SMNVEV (reference sequence). The CDR3 loop spans 14 amino acids. CDR3: CASSPRLDYNEQFF. CDR3 sequence (DNA): TGTGCCAGCAGCCCACGCCTTGATTACAATGAGCAGTTCTTC.

V usage is TRBV6-1 and J usage is TRBJ1-3; D is undetermined. CDR3 length: 14 amino acids. Germline CDR1 is MNHNS and CDR2 is SASEGT. Between the trimmed V and J ends, which lost 2 bases and 9 bases, there was a span of 14 bases. DNA of the CDR3: TGTGCCAGCAGTGAATGGAGGCAGAGCGCCACCATATATTTT. Translation: CASSEWRQSATIYF.

This clonotype was observed at least ten times. V usage is TRBV27 and J usage is TRBJ2-1; the match to TRBD2 covers 12 bases. After removal of 7 bases from V and 10 bases from J, the junction contained 17 bases not matched to a gene. CDR1 and CDR2 from the germline V gene are MNHEY and SMNVEV (reference sequence). The CDR3 is made up of 17 amino acids. The CDR3 protein is CASTQTGLAGKSYEQFF. The DNA of the CDR3 is TGTGCCAGCACCCAAACTGGACTAGCGGGGAAAAGTTACGAGCAGTTCTTC.

This clonotype was recorded at least ten times. V and J are TRBV6-1 and TRBJ1-2, with a tentative D call TRBD1 (5 bases). Germline CDR1 MNHNS, CDR2 SASEGT. The CDR3 contains 13 residues. V was trimmed by 6 bases and J by 5 bases, leaving 13 bases between them. The CDR3 nucleotides are TGTGCCAGCAGAAAAACAGGAGCTTATGGCTACACCTTC. Amino acid sequence: CASRKTGAYGYTF.

V is TRBV12-5 and J is TRBJ2-1, with D perhaps TRBD1 or TRBD2 (6 bases each). The J call may be in error: the DNA end matches TRBJ2-7 better. CDR3 size: 17 residues. Germline loops: CDR1 LGHNT, CDR2 FRNRAP. This chain's CDR3 is CASGLATGTGVDNEQYF. The CDR3 DNA is TGTGCTAGTGGTTTGGCCACAGGGACGGGGGTAGACAATGAGCAGTACTTC.

V gene TRBV6-1 combines with J gene TRBJ1-2; D possibly corresponds to TRBD1 (6 bases). The CDR3 sequence is 15 residues long. Germline V lookup: CDR1 MNHNS, CDR2 SASEGT. The V and J ends lost 5 bases and 7 bases respectively, with 20 bases between them. The DNA for the CDR3 is TGTGCCAGCAGTACTAAGACAGGCGGCGGCGGTGGCTACACCTTC. Its translation: CASSTKTGGGGGYTF.

A few counts support this clonotype. The chain employs TRBV6-1 and TRBJ2-3; TRBD2 aligns across 7 bases. The DNA end is more similar to TRBJ2-1, so the J call may be wrong. The germline V gene has CDR1 MNHNS and CDR2 SASEGT. This CDR3 has 16 residues. CDR3 in amino acids: CASRPSGGPPHNEQFF. The CDR3 DNA is TGTGCCAGCAGGCCATCGGGGGGACCTCCGCACAATGAGCAGTTCTTC.

Many counts were recorded for this clonotype. V usage is TRBV7-8 and J usage is TRBJ1-4; D ambiguous. This CDR3 has 13 residues. Trimming left V 5 bases short and J 12 bases short, with 16 bases between. Germline values: CDR1 SGHVS, CDR2 FQNEAQ. CDR3 nucleotides: TGTGCCAGCAGCCCGGGTGGGGAAGGTGAACTGTTTTTT. It codes for CASSPGGEGELFF.

This chain links TRBV6-6 with TRBJ1-1, with TRBD1 matching over 9 bases. CDR3 length equals 13 residues. The trim removed 2 bases at V and 8 bases at J, leaving 3 bases unmatched. CDR1 is MNHNY, CDR2 SVGAGI, per germline (reference sequence). CDR3 region: CASSYGQGKEAFF. CDR3 DNA sequence: TGTGCCAGCAGTTACGGACAGGGGAAGGAAGCTTTCTTT.

This clonotype was found once. V is TRBV6-1 and J is TRBJ2-5; 8 bases line up with TRBD2. The J call may be wrong; the DNA end is better matched by TRBJ2-7. Per the germline V gene, CDR1 is MNHNS and CDR2 is SASEGT. The CDR3 is 16 residues long. This chain's CDR3 is CASRGNSGTGSYEQYF. The DNA of the CDR3 is TGTGCCAGCAGGGGGAATAGCGGGACGGGTTCCTACGAGCAGTACTTC.

The gene calls are TRBV7-3 and TRBJ2-1, with 14 bases aligning to TRBD2. Germline lookup yields CDR1 SGHTA and CDR2 FQGTGA. This CDR3 comprises 17 residues. The V gene end was trimmed by 1 base and the J gene end by 7 bases; junction bases not matched to a gene: 6. The CDR3 reads CASSLRSTSGGGNEQFF. The DNA for the CDR3 is TGTGCCAGCAGCTTAAGGTCGACTAGCGGGGGGGGGAATGAGCAGTTCTTC.

This clonotype was counted ten times or more. The J gene is TRBJ1-5, the V gene TRBV6-1; tentatively, D is TRBD1 (6 bases). The V end was cut by 5 bases, the J end by 4 bases, with 9 bases between. The CDR3 has 13 amino acids. CDR1 MNHNS and CDR2 SASEGT come from the germline V gene. CDR3 sequence: CASSRTGNQPQHF. DNA for the CDR3: TGTGCCAGCAGTCGAACAGGGAATCAGCCCCAGCATTTT.

This clonotype is judged medium-sized. The genes are TRBV7-2 and TRBJ2-1; D unresolved. V lost 2 bases to trimming and J lost 13 bases, with 21 bases between them. The CDR3 is 15 residues long. CDR1 and CDR2 (germline): SGHTA, FQGNSA. CDR3 DNA sequence: TGTGCCAGCAGCTTAATCCAGCTCCCCGGAGAGACCCAGTTCTTC. Its translation is CASSLIQLPGETQFF.

The V and J genes are TRBV27 and TRBJ2-1; no definite D call. The CDR3 has 15 residues. The V end lost 2 bases, the J end lost 10 bases, and 18 bases lay between the germline ends. The germline V gene has CDR1 MNHEY and CDR2 SMNVEV (reference sequence). The CDR3: CASSLRAFYFWEQFF. In nucleotides, the CDR3 is TGTGCCAGCAGTTTAAGGGCGTTCTACTTTTGGGAGCAGTTCTTC.

This clonotype appeared many times. One end of the junction is discordant with germline, which a read error may explain. The J gene is TRBJ2-1, the V gene TRBV6-1; D possibly uses TRBD1 or TRBD2 (5 bases each). The CDR3 covers 13 residues. Germline V gene sequence: CDR1 MNHNS, CDR2 SASEGT. The CDR3 is CASTLNGVAGRYF. In nucleotides, the CDR3 is TGTGCCAGCACTCTGAACGGGGTGGCAGGGCGATACTTC.

Only one count was recorded for this clonotype. The chain recombines TRBV5-1 with TRBJ2-3; TRBD1 aligns across 8 bases. The CDR3 is made up of 15 amino acids. J gave up 6 bases and V 2 bases, and 8 bases lay outside the gene matches. Looked up from germline, CDR1 is SGHRS and CDR2 is YFSETQ. This CDR3 is CASSLTGGHPDTQYF. The CDR3 DNA reads as TGCGCCAGCAGCTTAACAGGGGGGCATCCGGATACGCAGTATTTT.